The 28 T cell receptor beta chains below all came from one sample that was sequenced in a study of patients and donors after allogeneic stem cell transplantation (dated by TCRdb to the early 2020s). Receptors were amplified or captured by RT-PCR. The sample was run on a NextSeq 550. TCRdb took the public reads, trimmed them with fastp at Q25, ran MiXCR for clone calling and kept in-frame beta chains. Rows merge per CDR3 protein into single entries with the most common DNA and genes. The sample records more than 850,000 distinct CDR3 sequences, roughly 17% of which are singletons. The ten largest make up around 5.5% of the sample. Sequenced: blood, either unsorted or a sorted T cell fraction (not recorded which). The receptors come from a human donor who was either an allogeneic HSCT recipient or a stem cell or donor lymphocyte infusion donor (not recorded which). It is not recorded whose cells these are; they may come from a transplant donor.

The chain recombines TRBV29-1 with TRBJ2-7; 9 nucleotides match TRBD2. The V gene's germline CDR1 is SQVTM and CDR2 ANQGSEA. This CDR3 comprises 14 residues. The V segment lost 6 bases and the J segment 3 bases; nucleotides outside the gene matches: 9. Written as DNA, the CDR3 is TGCAGCGTAGGCTTAGCGGGAGTAGTCTACGAGCAGTACTTC. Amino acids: CSVGLAGVVYEQYF.

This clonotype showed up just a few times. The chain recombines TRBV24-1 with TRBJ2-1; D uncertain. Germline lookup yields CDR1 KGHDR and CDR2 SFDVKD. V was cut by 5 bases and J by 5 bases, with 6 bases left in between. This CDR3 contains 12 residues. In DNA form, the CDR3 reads TGTGCCACCAGTGTTCGGGACAATGAGCAGTTCTTC. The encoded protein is CATSVRDNEQFF.

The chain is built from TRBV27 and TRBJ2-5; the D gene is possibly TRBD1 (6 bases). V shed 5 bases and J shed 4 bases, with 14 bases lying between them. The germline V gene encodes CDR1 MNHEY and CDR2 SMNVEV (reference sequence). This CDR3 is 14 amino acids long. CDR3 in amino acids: CASSTTTGGETQYF. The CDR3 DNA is TGTGCCAGCAGTACGACGACAGGCGGAGAGACCCAGTACTTC.

The CDR3 loop is CASSQVRERETQYF. The CDR3 DNA reads as TGTGCCAGCAGCCAAGTGCGGGAAAGGGAGACCCAGTACTTC. The genes are TRBV3-1 and TRBJ2-5, with D tentatively TRBD2 (6 bases). CDR3 length: 14 amino acids. With 1 base removed from V and 5 bases from J, the gap between germline ends came to 11 bases. Germline-derived CDR1 and CDR2 are LGHDT and YNNKEL (reference sequence).

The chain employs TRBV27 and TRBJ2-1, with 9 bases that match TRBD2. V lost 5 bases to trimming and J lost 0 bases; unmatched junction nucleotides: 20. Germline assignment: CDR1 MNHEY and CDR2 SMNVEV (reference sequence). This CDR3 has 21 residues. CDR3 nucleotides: TGTGCCAGCAGTCGACTCTCACCGGGACTAGCAAACCATAGCTCCTACAATGAGCAGTTCTTC. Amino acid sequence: CASSRLSPGLANHSSYNEQFF.

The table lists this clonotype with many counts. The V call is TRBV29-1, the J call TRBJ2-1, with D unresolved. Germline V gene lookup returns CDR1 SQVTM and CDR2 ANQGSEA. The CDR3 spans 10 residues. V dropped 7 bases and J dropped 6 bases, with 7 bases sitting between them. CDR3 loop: CSGTSNEQFF. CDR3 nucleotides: TGCAGCGGTACGAGCAATGAGCAGTTCTTC.

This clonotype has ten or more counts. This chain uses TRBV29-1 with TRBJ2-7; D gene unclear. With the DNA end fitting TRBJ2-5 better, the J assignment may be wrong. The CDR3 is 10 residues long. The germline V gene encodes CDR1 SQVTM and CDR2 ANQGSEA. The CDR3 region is CSVDRRTQYF. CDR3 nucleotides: TGCAGCGTTGATCGGCGGACCCAGTACTTC.

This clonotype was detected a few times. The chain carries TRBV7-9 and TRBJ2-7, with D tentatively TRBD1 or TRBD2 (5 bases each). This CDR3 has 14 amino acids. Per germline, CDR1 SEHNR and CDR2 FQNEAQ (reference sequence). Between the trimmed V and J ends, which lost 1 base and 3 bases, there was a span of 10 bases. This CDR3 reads CASSLGDGFYEQYF. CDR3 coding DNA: TGTGCCAGCAGCTTAGGGGACGGTTTCTACGAGCAGTACTTC.

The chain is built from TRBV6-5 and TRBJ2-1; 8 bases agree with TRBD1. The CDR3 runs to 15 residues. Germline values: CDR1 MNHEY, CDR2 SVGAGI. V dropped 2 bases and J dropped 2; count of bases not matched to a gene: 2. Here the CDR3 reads CASSYVDRAYNEQFF. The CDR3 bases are TGTGCCAGCAGTTACGTGGACAGGGCCTACAATGAGCAGTTCTTC.

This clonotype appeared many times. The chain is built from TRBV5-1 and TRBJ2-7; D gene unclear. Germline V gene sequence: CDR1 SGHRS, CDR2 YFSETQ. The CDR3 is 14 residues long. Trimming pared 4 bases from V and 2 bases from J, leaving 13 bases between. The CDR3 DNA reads TGCGCCAGCAGCCCACCGACACGAACCTACGAGCAGTACTTC. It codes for CASSPPTRTYEQYF. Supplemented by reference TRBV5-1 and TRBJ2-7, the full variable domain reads KAGVTQTPRYLIKTRGQQVTLSCSPISGHRSVSWYQQTPGQGLQFLFEYFSETQRNKGNFPGRFSGRQFSNSRSEMNVSTLELGDSALYLCASSPPTRTYEQYFGPGTRLTVT.

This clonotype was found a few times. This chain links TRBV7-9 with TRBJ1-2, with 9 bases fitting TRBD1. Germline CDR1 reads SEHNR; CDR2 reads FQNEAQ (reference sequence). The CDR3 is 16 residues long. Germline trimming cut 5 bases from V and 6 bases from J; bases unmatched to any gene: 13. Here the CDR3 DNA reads TGTGCCAGCAGCCTCATCCACAGGGGGCGTAAGGATGGCTACACCTTC. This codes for CASSLIHRGRKDGYTF.

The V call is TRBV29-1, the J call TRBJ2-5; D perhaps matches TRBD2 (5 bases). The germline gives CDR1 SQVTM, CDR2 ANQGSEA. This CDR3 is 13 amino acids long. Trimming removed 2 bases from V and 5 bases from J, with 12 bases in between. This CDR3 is CSVESPPGETQYF. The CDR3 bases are TGCAGCGTTGAAAGTCCCCCGGGGGAGACCCAGTACTTC.

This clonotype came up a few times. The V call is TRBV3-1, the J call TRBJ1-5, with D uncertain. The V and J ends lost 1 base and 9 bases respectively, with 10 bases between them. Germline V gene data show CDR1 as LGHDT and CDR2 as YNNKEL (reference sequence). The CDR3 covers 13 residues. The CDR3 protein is CASSQGLHMPQHF. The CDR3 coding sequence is TGTGCCAGCAGCCAAGGACTGCACATGCCCCAGCATTTT. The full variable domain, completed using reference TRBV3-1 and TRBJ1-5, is DTAVSQTPKYLVTQMGNDKSIKCEQNLGHDTMYWYKQDSKKFLKIMFSYNNKELIINETVPNRFSPKSPDKAHLNLHINSLELGDSAVYFCASSQGLHMPQHFGDGTRLSIL.

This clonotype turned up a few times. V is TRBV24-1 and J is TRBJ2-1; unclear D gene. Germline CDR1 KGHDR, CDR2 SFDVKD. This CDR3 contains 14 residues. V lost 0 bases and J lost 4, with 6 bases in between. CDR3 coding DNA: TGTGCCACCAGTGATTTGTCCGGATACAATGAGCAGTTCTTC. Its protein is CATSDLSGYNEQFF.

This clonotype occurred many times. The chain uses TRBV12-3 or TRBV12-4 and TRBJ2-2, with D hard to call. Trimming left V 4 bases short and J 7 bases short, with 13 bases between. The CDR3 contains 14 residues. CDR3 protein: CASSSTARGGELFF. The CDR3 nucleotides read TGTGCCAGCAGTTCCACTGCCCGTGGCGGGGAGCTGTTTTTT.

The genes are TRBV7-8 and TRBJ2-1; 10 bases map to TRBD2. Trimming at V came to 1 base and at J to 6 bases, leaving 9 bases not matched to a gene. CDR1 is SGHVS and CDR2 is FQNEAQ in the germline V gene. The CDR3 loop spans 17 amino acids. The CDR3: CASSLGLLAGMRNEQFF. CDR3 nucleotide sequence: TGTGCCAGCAGCTTAGGCCTACTAGCGGGGATGCGCAATGAGCAGTTCTTC.

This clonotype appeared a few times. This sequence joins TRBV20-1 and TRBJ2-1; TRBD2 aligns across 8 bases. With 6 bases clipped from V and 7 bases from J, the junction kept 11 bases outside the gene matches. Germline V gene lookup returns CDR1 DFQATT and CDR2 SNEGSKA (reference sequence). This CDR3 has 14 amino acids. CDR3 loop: CSATGGAVLNEQFF. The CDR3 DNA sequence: TGCAGTGCCACCGGGGGGGCCGTCTTGAATGAGCAGTTCTTC.

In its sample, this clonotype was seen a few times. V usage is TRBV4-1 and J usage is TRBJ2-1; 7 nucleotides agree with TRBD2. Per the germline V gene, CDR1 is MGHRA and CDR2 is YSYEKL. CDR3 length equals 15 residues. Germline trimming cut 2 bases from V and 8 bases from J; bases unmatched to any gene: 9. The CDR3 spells CASSQPWTRAHEQFF. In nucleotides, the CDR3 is TGCGCCAGCAGCCAACCCTGGACTAGAGCACATGAGCAGTTCTTC.

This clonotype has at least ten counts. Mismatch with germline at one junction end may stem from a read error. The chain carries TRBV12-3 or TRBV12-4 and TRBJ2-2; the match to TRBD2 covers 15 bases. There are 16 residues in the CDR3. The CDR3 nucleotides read TGTGCCAGCAGTCCGCTGGGACTAGCGGGAGGTGGGGTGCTGTTTTTT. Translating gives CASSPLGLAGGGVLFF.

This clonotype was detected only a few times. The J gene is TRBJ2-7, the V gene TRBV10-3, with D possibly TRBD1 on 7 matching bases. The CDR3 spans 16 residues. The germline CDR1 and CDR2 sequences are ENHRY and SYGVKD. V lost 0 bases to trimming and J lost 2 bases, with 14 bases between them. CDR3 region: CAISESSPGGTYEQYF. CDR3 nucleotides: TGTGCCATCAGTGAGTCGAGCCCAGGGGGGACCTACGAGCAGTACTTC.

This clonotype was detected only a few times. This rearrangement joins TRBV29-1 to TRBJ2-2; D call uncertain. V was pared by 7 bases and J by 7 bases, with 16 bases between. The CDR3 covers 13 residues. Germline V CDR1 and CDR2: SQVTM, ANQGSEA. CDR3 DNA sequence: TGCAGCGCCCTCAAGTCCGGTCTCGGGGAGCTGTTTTTT. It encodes CSALKSGLGELFF.

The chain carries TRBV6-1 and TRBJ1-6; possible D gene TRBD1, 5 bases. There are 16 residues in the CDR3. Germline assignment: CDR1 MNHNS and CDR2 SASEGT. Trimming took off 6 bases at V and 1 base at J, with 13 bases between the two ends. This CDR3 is CASRRPRGSYNSPLHF. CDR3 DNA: TGTGCCAGCAGACGACCGAGGGGATCCTATAATTCACCCCTCCACTTT.

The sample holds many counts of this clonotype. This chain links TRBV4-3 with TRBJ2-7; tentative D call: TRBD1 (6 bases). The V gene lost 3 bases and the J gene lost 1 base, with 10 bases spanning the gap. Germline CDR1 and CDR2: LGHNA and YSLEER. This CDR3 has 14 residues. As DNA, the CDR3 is TGCGCCAGCAGCCATGGGCAGGGGTCCTACGAGCAGTACTTC. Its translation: CASSHGQGSYEQYF.

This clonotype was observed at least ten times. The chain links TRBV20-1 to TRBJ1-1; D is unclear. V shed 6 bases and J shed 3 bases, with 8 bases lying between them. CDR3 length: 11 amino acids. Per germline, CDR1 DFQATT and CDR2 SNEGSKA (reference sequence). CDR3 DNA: TGCAGTGCCCTGGGAGACACTGAAGCTTTCTTT. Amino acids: CSALGDTEAFF.

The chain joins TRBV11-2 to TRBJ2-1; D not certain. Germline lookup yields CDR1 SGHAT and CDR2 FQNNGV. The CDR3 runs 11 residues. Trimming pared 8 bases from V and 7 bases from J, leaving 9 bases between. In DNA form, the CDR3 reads TGTGCCAGCCGCATTAGAAATGAGCAGTTCTTC. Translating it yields CASRIRNEQFF.

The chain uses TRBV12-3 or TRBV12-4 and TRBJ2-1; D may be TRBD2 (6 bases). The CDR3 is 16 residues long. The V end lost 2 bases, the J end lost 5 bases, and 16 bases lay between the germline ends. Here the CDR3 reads CASSLIGSSGHNEQFF. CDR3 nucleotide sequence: TGTGCCAGCAGTTTAATCGGATCCAGCGGGCACAATGAGCAGTTCTTC.

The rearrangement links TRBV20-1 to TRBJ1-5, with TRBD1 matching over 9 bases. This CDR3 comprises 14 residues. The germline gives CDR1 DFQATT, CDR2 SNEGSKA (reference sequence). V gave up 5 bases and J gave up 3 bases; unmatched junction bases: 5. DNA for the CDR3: TGCAGTGCTGGACAGGGGACCATCAATCAGCCCCAGCATTTT. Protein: CSAGQGTINQPQHF.

CDR3 residues: CASSYSLRGGFYEQYF. The CDR3 DNA is TGTGCCAGCAGTTACTCTTTGAGGGGGGGGTTCTACGAGCAGTACTTC. The chain employs TRBV6-2 or TRBV6-3 and TRBJ2-7; possibly TRBD2 for D (7 bases). The germline CDR1 and CDR2 sequences are MNHEY and SVGEGT. The CDR3 runs to 16 residues. Trimming took 0 bases from V and 3 from J, leaving 15 bases between them.